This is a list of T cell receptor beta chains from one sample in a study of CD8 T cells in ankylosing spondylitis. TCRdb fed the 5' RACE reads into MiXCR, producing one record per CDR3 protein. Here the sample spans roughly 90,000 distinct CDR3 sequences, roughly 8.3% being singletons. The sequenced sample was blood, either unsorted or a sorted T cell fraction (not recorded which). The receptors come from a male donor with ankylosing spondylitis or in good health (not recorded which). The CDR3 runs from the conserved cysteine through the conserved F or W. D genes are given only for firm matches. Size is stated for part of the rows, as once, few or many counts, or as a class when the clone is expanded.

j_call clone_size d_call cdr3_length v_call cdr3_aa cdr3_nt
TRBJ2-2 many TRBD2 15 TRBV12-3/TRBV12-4 CASSSPTSGSGELFF TGTGCCAGCAGTTCCCCGACTAGCGGGAGCGGGGAGCTGTTTTTT
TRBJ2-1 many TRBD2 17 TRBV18 CASSPLGTSGSYNEQFF TGTGCCAGCTCACCACTCGGGACTAGCGGCTCCTACAATGAGCAGTTCTTC
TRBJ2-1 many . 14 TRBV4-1 CASSLFASGNEQFF TGCGCCAGCAGCCTCTTTGCCAGTGGCAATGAGCAGTTCTTC
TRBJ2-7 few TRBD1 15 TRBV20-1 CSARTRDRGWNEQYF TGCAGTGCTAGAACCCGGGACAGGGGGTGGAACGAGCAGTACTTC
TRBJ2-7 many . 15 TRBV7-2 CASSLIGGAPYEQYF TGTGCCAGCAGCTTAATAGGGGGAGCCCCCTACGAGCAGTACTTC
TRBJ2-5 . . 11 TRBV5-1 CASSVNSAQYF TGCGCCAGCAGCGTAAACAGCGCCCAGTACTTC
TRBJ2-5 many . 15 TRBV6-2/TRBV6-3 CASSWNSGLQETQYF TGTGCCAGCAGTTGGAACAGTGGTCTTCAAGAGACCCAGTACTTC
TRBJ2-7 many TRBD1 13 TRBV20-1 CSAREQGGYEQYF TGCAGTGCTAGAGAACAGGGGGGCTACGAGCAGTACTTC
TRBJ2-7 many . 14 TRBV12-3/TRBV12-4 CASSLVSRADEQYF TGTGCCAGCAGTTTAGTTTCCAGGGCCGACGAGCAGTACTTC
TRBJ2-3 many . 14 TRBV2 CASRRVSSTDTQYF TGTGCCAGCAGGCGGGTATCTAGCACAGATACGCAGTATTTT
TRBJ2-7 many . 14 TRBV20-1 CSARDRLATYEQYF TGCAGTGCTAGAGATAGGCTAGCGACCTACGAGCAGTACTTC
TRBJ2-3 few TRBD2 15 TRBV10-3 CAINQREGSTDTQYF TGTGCCATCAATCAGCGGGAGGGCTCCACAGATACGCAGTATTTT
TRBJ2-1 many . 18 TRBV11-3 CASSLTMRGREPDNEQFF TGTGCCAGCAGCTTAACGATGAGGGGCAGGGAGCCGGACAATGAGCAGTTCTTC
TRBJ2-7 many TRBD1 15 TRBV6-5 CASSSPGQGRYEQYF TGTGCCAGCAGCTCCCCGGGACAGGGTCGTTACGAGCAGTACTTC
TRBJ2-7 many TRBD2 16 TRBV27 CASSFALAGGSYEQYF TGTGCCAGCAGTTTCGCCCTAGCGGGAGGATCCTACGAGCAGTACTTC
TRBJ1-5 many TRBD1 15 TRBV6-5 CASSYGTDSNQPQHF TGTGCCAGCAGTTATGGGACAGATAGCAATCAGCCCCAGCATTTT
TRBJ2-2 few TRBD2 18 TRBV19 CASSKTSGGRGGTGELFF TGTGCCAGTAGCAAGACTAGCGGGGGCCGGGGAGGGACCGGGGAGCTGTTTTTT
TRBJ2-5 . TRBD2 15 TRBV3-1 CASSVGLADQETQYF TGTGCCAGCAGCGTGGGACTAGCGGACCAAGAGACCCAGTACTTC
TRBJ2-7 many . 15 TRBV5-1 CASSLATGPAYEQYF TGCGCCAGCAGCTTGGCTACAGGGCCCGCCTACGAGCAGTACTTC
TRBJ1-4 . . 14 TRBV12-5 CASGFENGDEKLFF TGTGCTAGTGGTTTTGAGAATGGTGACGAAAAACTGTTTTTT
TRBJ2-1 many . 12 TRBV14 CASSQFYNEQFF TGTGCCAGCAGCCAATTCTACAATGAGCAGTTCTTC
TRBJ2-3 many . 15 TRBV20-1 CSASVASNYPDTQYF TGCAGTGCTAGTGTGGCTAGCAACTACCCAGATACGCAGTATTTT